This T cell receptor (beta chain) was sequenced for a study of T cell responses to AZD1222 COVID-19 vaccine. Study findings and constraints: Spike regions recognized by vaccine-associated CD4 TCRs spanned the protein, led by 160-218 and 743-854. The breadth and depth of Spike-specific TCRs increased once two AZD1222 doses had been given. Just a handful of AZD1222 recipients were seropositive at baseline.

Sequencing used immunoSEQ multiplex PCR; TCRdb keeps in-frame clones, though not all of them. The data contain 100,000 or so clones, about 90% of them singletons. This clone was recorded once. Its antigen is as yet unknown. Sequencing was performed on peripheral blood, taken on day 0 of AZD1222 vaccination. The receptor was isolated from an adult in good health.

Written as DNA, the CDR3 is TGCAGCGCCCGGGGGCAGGAAAGCTCCTACGAGCAGTACTTC. Its translation is CSARGQESSYEQYF. This rearrangement joins TRBV29-1 to TRBJ2-7; D possibly matches TRBD1 or TRBD2 (6 bases each). CDR3 size: 14 residues. Trimming cost V 7 bases and J 0 bases, with 16 bases left between them. CDR1 is SQVTM and CDR2 is ANQGSEA in the germline V gene.